This TCR beta chain was sequenced during a study of PD-L1 blockade in urothelial cancer. Whole-study context: Intravenous atezolizumab, 1,200 mg every 3 weeks, was begun by patients at some point between 2013 and 2014. Analyses used blood from 3 weeks (second dose) and 6 weeks after treatment start.

CDR1 SGHDT and CDR2 YYEEEE come from the germline V gene. V was trimmed by 1 base and J by 3 bases, leaving 7 bases between them. CDR3 length: 13 residues. Each PCR had synthetic TCR analog templates added to it as a spike-in. TCRdb's copy holds only in-frame clones and misses some; the assay was immunoSEQ multiplex PCR. The sample carries some 84,000 clones, 82% recorded once. The sample consisted of PBMCs, taken around atezolizumab (anti-PD-L1) treatment. The clonotype was recovered from a man aged 70 or older with urothelial cancer. The chain combines TRBV5-6 with TRBJ1-1; TRBD1 might be the D (6 bases). The CDR3 DNA reads TGTGCCAGCAGCTTGCCAGGGGACACTGAAGCTTTCTTT. Protein product: CASSLPGDTEAFF.